The clone carrying this T cell receptor beta chain was counted ten times or more. Antigen unknown. Germline loops: CDR1 MGHDK, CDR2 SYGVNS. CDR3 length equals 12 residues. V lost 4 bases to trimming and J lost 6 bases, with 9 bases between them. The data are from a study of regulatory T cells in long-lasting Graves disease. General study results and limits: Newly diagnosed patients shared 850 to 1,000 public clonotypes; persistent patients shared about 2,500.

The authors built TCR beta libraries using iRepertoire HTBI primers and Arm-PCR of CDR3 regions. TCRdb re-called the multiplex PCR reads through MiXCR, storing one row per CDR3 protein. The data show about 470,000 distinct CDR3 sequences, with 20% to 25% seen just once and around 7% held by the top ten. Time point meaning: persistent/refractory GD, antithyroid drugs over 5 years with positive TRAb. RNA isolated from PBMCs was used to make the TCR library. Doctors identified Graves' disease using the American Thyroid Association guidelines. Blood from the periphery, approximately 8.5 milliliters in all, was drawn into EDTA tubes.

This receptor was obtained from a female donor with Graves disease. Source: peripheral blood mononuclear cells (PBMCs), taken when the disease was refractory, from a patient treated with antithyroid drugs. The chain couples TRBV25-1 to TRBJ1-1; D ambiguous. The CDR3, as DNA: TGTGCCAGCAGTGGCGAGATCTCTGAAGCTTTCTTT. Protein product: CASSGEISEAFF. The full variable domain, in which reference TRBV25-1 and TRBJ1-1 provide the parts outside the CDR3, is EADIYQTPRYLVIGTGKKITLECSQTMGHDKMYWYQQDPGMELHLIHYSYGVNSTEKGDLSSESTVSRIRTEHFPLTLESARPSHTSQYLCASSGEISEAFFGQGTRLTVV.